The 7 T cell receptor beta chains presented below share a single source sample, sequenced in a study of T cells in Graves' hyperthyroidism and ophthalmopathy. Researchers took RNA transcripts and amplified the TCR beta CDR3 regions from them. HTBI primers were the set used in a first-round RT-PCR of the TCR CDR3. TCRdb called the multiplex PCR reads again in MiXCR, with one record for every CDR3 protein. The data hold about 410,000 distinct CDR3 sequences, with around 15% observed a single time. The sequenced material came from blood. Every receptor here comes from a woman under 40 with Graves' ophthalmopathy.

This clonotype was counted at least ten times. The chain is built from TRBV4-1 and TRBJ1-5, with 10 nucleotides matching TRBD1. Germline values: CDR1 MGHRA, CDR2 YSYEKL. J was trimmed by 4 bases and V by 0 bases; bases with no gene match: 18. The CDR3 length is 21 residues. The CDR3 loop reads CASSQDSKGTGVFYVNQPQHF. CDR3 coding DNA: TGCGCCAGCAGCCAAGATAGTAAGGGGACAGGGGTTTTTTATGTGAATCAGCCCCAGCATTTT.

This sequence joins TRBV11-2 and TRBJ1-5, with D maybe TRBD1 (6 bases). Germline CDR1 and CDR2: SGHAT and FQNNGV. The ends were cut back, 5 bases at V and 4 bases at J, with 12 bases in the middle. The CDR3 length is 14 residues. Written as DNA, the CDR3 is TGTGCCAGCAGCGTCGGGACAAATAATCAGCCCCAGCATTTT. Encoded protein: CASSVGTNNQPQHF.

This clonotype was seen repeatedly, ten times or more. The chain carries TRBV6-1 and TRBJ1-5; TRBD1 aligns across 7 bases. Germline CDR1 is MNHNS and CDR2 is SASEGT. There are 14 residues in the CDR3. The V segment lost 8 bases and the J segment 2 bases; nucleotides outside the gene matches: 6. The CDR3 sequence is CASSADRGNQPQHF. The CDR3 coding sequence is TGTGCCAGCTCGGCCGACAGGGGCAATCAGCCCCAGCATTTT.

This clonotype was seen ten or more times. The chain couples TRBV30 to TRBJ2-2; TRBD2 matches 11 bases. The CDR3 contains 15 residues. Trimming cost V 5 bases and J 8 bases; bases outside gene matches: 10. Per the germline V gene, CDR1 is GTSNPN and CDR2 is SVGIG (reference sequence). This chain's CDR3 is CAWALAGGNVGELFF. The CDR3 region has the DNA TGTGCCTGGGCCCTAGCGGGGGGCAACGTAGGGGAGCTGTTTTTT.

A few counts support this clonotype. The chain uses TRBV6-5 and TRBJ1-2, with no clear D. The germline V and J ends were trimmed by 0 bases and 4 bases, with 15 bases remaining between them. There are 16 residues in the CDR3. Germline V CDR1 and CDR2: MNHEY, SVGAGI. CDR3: CASSYSSATEAYGYTF. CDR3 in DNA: TGTGCCAGCAGTTACTCGAGTGCGACCGAGGCCTATGGCTACACCTTC.

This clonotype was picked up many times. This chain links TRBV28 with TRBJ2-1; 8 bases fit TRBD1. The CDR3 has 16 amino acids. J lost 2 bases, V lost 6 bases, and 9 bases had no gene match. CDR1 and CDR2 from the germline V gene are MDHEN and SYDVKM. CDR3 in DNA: TGTGCCAGCAGCTTCCTCTTCAGGGGGCCCTACAATGAGCAGTTCTTC. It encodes CASSFLFRGPYNEQFF.

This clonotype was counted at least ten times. The CDR3 coding sequence is TGTGCCAGCTCAGGACAGGGGAGTCAGCCCCAGCATTTT. It codes for CASSGQGSQPQHF. V usage is TRBV18 and J usage is TRBJ1-5; 9 bases map to TRBD1. The germline V gene has CDR1 KGHSH and CDR2 LQKENI. The CDR3 length is 13 residues. The junction had 2 bases not matched to a gene; V was cut back by 5 bases and J by 6 bases.